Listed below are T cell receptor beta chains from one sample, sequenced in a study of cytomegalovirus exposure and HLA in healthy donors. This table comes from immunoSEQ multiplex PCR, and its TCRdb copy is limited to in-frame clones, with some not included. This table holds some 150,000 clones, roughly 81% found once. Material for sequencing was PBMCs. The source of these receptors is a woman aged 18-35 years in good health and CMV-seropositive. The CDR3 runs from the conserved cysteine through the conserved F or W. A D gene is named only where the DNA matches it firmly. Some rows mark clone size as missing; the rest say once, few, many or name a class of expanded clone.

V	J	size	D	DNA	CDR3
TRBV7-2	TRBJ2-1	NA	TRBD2	TGTGCCAGCAGCTTAGTGGCGGGGGGGCCCGGGAATGAGCAGTTCTTC	CASSLVAGGPGNEQFF
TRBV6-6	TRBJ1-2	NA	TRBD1	TGTGCCAGCAGTCGACAGGGGGATAGCGGCTACACCTTC	CASSRQGDSGYTF
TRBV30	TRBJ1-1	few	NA	TGTGCCTGGAGTGGGGAGAGGACTGAAGCTTTCTTT	CAWSGERTEAFF
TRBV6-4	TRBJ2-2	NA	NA	TGTGCCAGCAGTGACTCCGCGGGGGCAGGGGCCGGGGAGCTGTTTTTT	CASSDSAGAGAGELFF
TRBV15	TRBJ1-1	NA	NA	TGTGCCACCAGCAGTTTTAAAGGGGGAACTGAAGCTTTCTTT	CATSSFKGGTEAFF
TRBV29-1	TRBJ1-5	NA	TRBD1	TGCAGCGTTGATTGGGACAGCCTCAATCAGCCCCAGCATTTT	CSVDWDSLNQPQHF
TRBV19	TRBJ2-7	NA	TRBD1	TGTGCCAGTAGGGAAACCGGACAGGGGTACGAGCAGTACTTC	CASRETGQGYEQYF
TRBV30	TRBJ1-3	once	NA	TGTGCCTGGTTGGCAGTTGGAAACACCATATATTTT	CAWLAVGNTIYF
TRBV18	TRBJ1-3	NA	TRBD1	TGTGCCAGCTCACCACTAACAGGGGGCGCGTCCGGAAACACCATATATTTT	CASSPLTGGASGNTIYF
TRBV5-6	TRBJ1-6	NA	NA	TGTGCCAGCAGCCTGGAGGAGAATTCACCCCTCCACTTT	CASSLEENSPLHF
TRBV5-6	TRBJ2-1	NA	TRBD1	TGTGCCAGCAGCTTGGTGGACGGACAGGCGAATGAGCAGTTCTTC	CASSLVDGQANEQFF
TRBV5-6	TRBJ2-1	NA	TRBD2	TGTGCCAGCAGCTTTGGCGGGGGGCGACATTACAATGAGCAGTTCTTC	CASSFGGGRHYNEQFF
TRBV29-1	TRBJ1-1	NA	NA	TGCAGCGTTGAAGGGGAGGCTGAAGCTTTCTTT	CSVEGEAEAFF
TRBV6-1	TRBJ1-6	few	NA	TGTGCCGGGGGACTCGACGCGCGGGGGACCCTCCACTTT	CAGGLDARGTLHF
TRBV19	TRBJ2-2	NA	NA	TGTGCCAGTAGTATAAATACGGGTTTGACCGGGGAGCTGTTTTTT	CASSINTGLTGELFF
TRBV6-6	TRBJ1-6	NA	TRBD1	TGTGCCAGCAGCCGCGGACAGGGAAATTCACCCCTCCACTTT	CASSRGQGNSPLHF
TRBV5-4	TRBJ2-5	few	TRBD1	TGTGCCAGCAGCCACGCTCGGGACAGGGAGTGGGCCCAGTACTTC	CASSHARDREWAQYF
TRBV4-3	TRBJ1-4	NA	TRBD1	TGCGCCAGCAGCCAAGTCACAGGGGGGACTAATGAAAAACTGTTTTTT	CASSQVTGGTNEKLFF
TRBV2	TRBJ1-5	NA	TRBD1	TGTGCCAGCTCCCTCAGGACAGGGGATAGCAATCAGCCCCAGCATTTT	CASSLRTGDSNQPQHF
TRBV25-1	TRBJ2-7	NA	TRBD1	TGTGCCAGCACCCAGGGGGCCCACGAGCAGTACTTC	CASTQGAHEQYF
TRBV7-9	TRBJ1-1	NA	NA	TGTGCCAGCAGCTTAGGGCTGGGGCCCAGCACTGAAGCTTTCTTT	CASSLGLGPSTEAFF
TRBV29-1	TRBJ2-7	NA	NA	TGCAGCGTTGAATGGCAGGAATCCTACGAGCAGTACTTC	CSVEWQESYEQYF
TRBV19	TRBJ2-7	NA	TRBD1	TGTGCCAGTAGTGCCGGACAGGGGTATGAGCAGTACTTC	CASSAGQGYEQYF
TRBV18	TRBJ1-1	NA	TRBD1	TGTGCCAGCTCACCCCCGACAGGGGGGGCTGAAGCTTTCTTT	CASSPPTGGAEAFF
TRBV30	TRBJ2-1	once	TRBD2	TGTGCCTGGAGGACGGGACTAGCGGGGGGGCGTTACAATGAGCAGTTCTTC	CAWRTGLAGGRYNEQFF
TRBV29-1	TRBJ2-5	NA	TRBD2	TGCAGCGTTGAAGATCCACTAGCGGGGGGACAAGAGACCCAGTACTTC	CSVEDPLAGGQETQYF
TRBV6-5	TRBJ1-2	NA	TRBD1	TGTGCCAGCAGTTACTCGGACAGGCTTAACTATGGCTACACCTTC	CASSYSDRLNYGYTF
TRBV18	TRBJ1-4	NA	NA	TGTGCCAGCTCAATTGGGAGGGGAAATGAAAAACTGTTTTTT	CASSIGRGNEKLFF
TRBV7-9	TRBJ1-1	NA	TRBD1	TGTGCCAGCAGTCCAACCGGGACAGAGAACACTGAAGCTTTCTTT	CASSPTGTENTEAFF
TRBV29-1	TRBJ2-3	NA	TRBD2	TGCAGCCTGTGGGCTAGCGGGGGGGCGGGGACGCAGTATTTT	CSLWASGGAGTQYF
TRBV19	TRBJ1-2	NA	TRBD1	TGTGCCAGTGAACAGGGGGCTGGTGGCTACACCTTC	CASEQGAGGYTF
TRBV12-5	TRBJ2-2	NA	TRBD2	TGTGCTAGTGGTTTGGTAACTAGCGGGGGAGGAACCGGGGAGCTGTTTTTT	CASGLVTSGGGTGELFF
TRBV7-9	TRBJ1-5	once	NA	TGTGCCAGCAGCTTAGTGCGGGATCAGCCCCAGCATTTT	CASSLVRDQPQHF
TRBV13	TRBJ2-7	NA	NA	TGTGCCAGCAGCTTAGACAGGACATTAGGCTACGAGCAGTACTTC	CASSLDRTLGYEQYF
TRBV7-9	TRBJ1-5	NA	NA	TGTGCCAGCAGCTTCGCAGGGATCAATCAGCCCCAGCATTTT	CASSFAGINQPQHF
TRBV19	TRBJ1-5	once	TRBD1	TGTGCCAGTTCCGTCCTGGGACAGGGTGGTTATCAGCCCCAGCATTTT	CASSVLGQGGYQPQHF
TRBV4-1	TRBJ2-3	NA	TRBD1	TGCGCCAGCAGCCAAGATTGGAGGGGACAGGGCACAGATACGCAGTATTTT	CASSQDWRGQGTDTQYF
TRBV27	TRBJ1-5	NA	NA	TGTGCCAGCAGTTTAAGGCAGGGAGGAGATCAGCCCCAGCATTTT	CASSLRQGGDQPQHF
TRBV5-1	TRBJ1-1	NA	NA	TGCGCCAGCAGCTTGGACAGCGAAGCTTTCTTT	CASSLDSEAFF
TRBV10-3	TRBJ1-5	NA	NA	TGTGCCATCAGTCCCGAAGGGGTTGGCAATCAGCCCCAGCATTTT	CAISPEGVGNQPQHF